The 13 T cell receptor beta chains presented below share a single source sample, sequenced in a study of radiation and T cells in renal cell carcinoma. Produced via immunoSEQ multiplex PCR; TCRdb's table is partial and in-frame only. This table has roughly 4,900 clones, around half appearing once. The treatment: 15 Gy SBRT to primary tumor, nephrectomy 4 weeks later. Here the sequenced sample was tumor tissue, taken from a patient whose treatment included radiotherapy and nephrectomy. These receptors were collected from a man aged 55 to 70 with renal cell carcinoma.

This clone was recorded only once. The rearrangement links TRBV10-3 to TRBJ1-3; the D is unclear. Germline V CDR1 and CDR2: ENHRY, SYGVKD. The length of the CDR3 is 13 residues. Trimming took 8 bases from V and 2 from J, leaving 10 bases between them. As DNA, the CDR3 is TGTGCCATCGCCCTGAACGCTGGAAACACCATATATTTT. It specifies CAIALNAGNTIYF.

This clone was observed a few times. The rearrangement uses TRBV12-5 and TRBJ2-2; a weak D match, TRBD1 (6 bases). Per germline, CDR1 LGHNT and CDR2 FRNRAP. This CDR3 is built from 15 residues. V was clipped by 5 bases and J by 4 bases, with 14 bases between them. The CDR3 loop reads CASGPTRQATGELFF. In DNA, the CDR3 is TGTGCTAGTGGTCCGACACGACAGGCCACCGGGGAGCTGTTTTTT.

Worth noting for this clone: Other DNA sequences in the sample encode the same CDR3. The chain employs TRBV7-9 and TRBJ1-4; 9 bases are shared with TRBD1. V dropped 5 bases and J dropped 0; count of bases not matched to a gene: 7. Germline V CDR1 and CDR2: SEHNR, FQNEAQ (reference sequence). The CDR3 extends over 17 amino acids. The CDR3 nucleotides read TGTGCCAGCAGCCCTCGGACAGGGGCTGCAACTAATGAAAAACTGTTTTTT. Protein product: CASSPRTGAATNEKLFF.

The chain recombines TRBV7-2 with TRBJ2-7; a weak D match, TRBD1 (5 bases). There are 13 residues in the CDR3. Trimming cost V 3 bases and J 2 bases, with 8 bases left between them. Germline CDR1 reads SGHTA; CDR2 reads FQGNSA. CDR3 sequence: CASSFDSPYEQYF. The CDR3 DNA reads as TGTGCCAGCAGCTTCGACAGTCCCTACGAGCAGTACTTC.

As concerns this clone: The junction and the germline gene differ at one end; a read error may be behind it. This specimen includes other DNA sequences encoding the same CDR3. V usage is TRBV4-1 and J usage is TRBJ2-7; 9 nucleotides line up with TRBD2. The V gene's germline CDR1 is MGHRA and CDR2 YSYEKL. The CDR3 extends over 14 amino acids. As DNA, the CDR3 is TGTGCCAGCAGCCTCGGGACTAGCAGGATCGAGCAGTACTTC. Its translation is CASSLGTSRIEQYF.

J is TRBJ1-5 and V is TRBV6-4; D is possibly TRBD1 (5 bases). From germline, CDR1 is MRHNA and CDR2 SNTAGT. The CDR3 spans 13 residues. V shed 6 bases and J shed 5 bases, with 11 bases lying between them. The CDR3 DNA follows: TGTGCCAGCAGGTTCGGGGGGGATCAGCCCCAGCATTTT. This codes for CASRFGGDQPQHF.

The chain has TRBV29-1 and TRBJ1-1; 9 nucleotides match TRBD1. The CDR3 loop spans 17 amino acids. The germline gives CDR1 SQVTM, CDR2 ANQGSEA. V was clipped by 0 bases and J by 0 bases; unmatched bases: 8. The CDR3 nucleotides read TGCAGCGTTGAAGATTCGGGACAGGGAGGAATGAACACTGAAGCTTTCTTT. It encodes CSVEDSGQGGMNTEAFF. The whole variable domain, remainder taken from reference TRBV29-1 and TRBJ1-1, is SAVISQKPSRDICQRGTSLTIQCQVDSQVTMMFWYRQQPGQSLTLIATANQGSEATYESGFVIDKFPISRPNLTFSTLTVSNMSPEDSSIYLCSVEDSGQGGMNTEAFFGQGTRLTVV.

This clone was seen a few times. This chain uses TRBV19 with TRBJ1-2, with D maybe TRBD1 (5 bases). Trimming took off 3 bases at V and 5 bases at J, with 10 bases between the two ends. The CDR3 totals 13 residues. The V gene's germline CDR1 is LNHDA and CDR2 SQIVND (reference sequence). CDR3 sequence: CASSIDRDYGYTF. DNA for the CDR3: TGTGCCAGTAGTATCGACAGAGATTATGGCTACACCTTC.

The chain carries TRBV6-6 and TRBJ1-1; 7 nucleotides line up with TRBD1. The germline gives CDR1 MNHNY, CDR2 SVGAGI (reference sequence). This CDR3 has 13 residues. Trimming cost V 3 bases and J 7 bases; bases outside gene matches: 5. CDR3 loop: CASSYTGAVEAFF. Here the CDR3 DNA reads TGTGCCAGCAGTTATACAGGGGCGGTTGAAGCTTTCTTT.

This CDR3 reads CASSVTADRETEAFF. In DNA form, the CDR3 reads TGTGCCAGCAGCGTCACGGCCGACCGGGAGACTGAAGCTTTCTTT. The chain joins TRBV9 to TRBJ1-1; D remains ambiguous. With 2 bases removed from V and 5 bases from J, the gap between germline ends came to 16 bases. Germline V lookup: CDR1 SGDLS, CDR2 YYNGEE. CDR3 length: 15 residues.

The chain couples TRBV28 to TRBJ1-4, with 7 bases lining up with TRBD1. The CDR3 consists of 12 residues. Germline CDR1 is MDHEN and CDR2 is SYDVKM. V shed 6 bases and J 7 bases; nucleotides not matched to a gene: 2. The CDR3 loop is CASSRGFEKLFF. The CDR3 DNA is TGTGCCAGCAGCAGGGGGTTTGAAAAACTGTTTTTT.

The chain has TRBV5-1 and TRBJ2-7; TRBD2 agrees at 7 bases. The V and J ends lost 0 bases and 0 bases, in that order; junction bases with no gene match: 3. The CDR3 is made up of 15 amino acids. The V gene's germline CDR1 is SGHRS and CDR2 YFSETQ. In DNA form, the CDR3 reads TGCGCCAGCAGCTTGGATGGCGGGAGCTCCTACGAGCAGTACTTC. It translates to CASSLDGGSSYEQYF.

The sample holds a few counts of this clone. This rearrangement joins TRBV11-2 to TRBJ1-5; weak D call: TRBD1 (5 bases). Germline V gene sequence: CDR1 SGHAT, CDR2 FQNNGV. V was pared by 5 bases and J by 9 bases, with 11 bases between. The CDR3 loop spans 12 amino acids. CDR3 bases: TGTGCCAGCAGCAGAGGGGTGGGGCCCCAGCATTTT. It is translated as CASSRGVGPQHF.